A single T cell receptor (beta chain) is shown here with its context. Its target is not known. Just one base apart from a much larger clone, this may be a read error. This sample was taken from a study of Graves' ophthalmopathy and Graves' hyperthyroidism. Points from the study as a whole: Blood contained most expanded thyroid clonotypes exceeding 0.001 frequency. Sensitivity of approximately 70% and specificity of 72.22% were achieved by the model that predicted ophthalmopathy progression.

Transcripts of RNA were the source for amplifying TCR beta CDR3 regions. RT-PCR in the first round used HTBI primers; a second-round multiplex PCR followed. TCRdb re-called the multiplex PCR reads through MiXCR, storing one row per CDR3 protein. The sample yields 600,000 to 950,000 distinct CDR3 sequences, roughly 40% seen once. The CDR3 consists of 15 residues. The V and J ends lost 1 base and 6 bases respectively, with 18 bases between them. CDR1 is DFQATT and CDR2 is SNEGSKA in the germline V gene (reference sequence). Moderate-to-severe activity, with CAS ≥3, NOSPECS ≥4 and duration under 3 months, characterized the donors with ophthalmopathy. Diagnosis was based on clinical symptoms, serum thyroxine, TRAb, thyroid ultrasound and orbital computed tomography.

This receptor was obtained from an adult man with Graves' ophthalmopathy. V is TRBV20-1 and J is TRBJ1-2; D remains unclear. Sequencing input: peripheral blood. The CDR3 protein is CSARVGPPSEDGYTF. The CDR3 coding sequence is TGCAGTGCTAGAGTTGGACCCCCAAGTGAGGATGGCTACACCTTC.